The clone carrying this T cell receptor beta chain was counted ten times or more. Its antigen is not known. Germline assignment: CDR1 LGHDT and CDR2 YNNKEL (reference sequence). V was trimmed by 1 base and J by 4 bases, leaving 6 bases between them. The CDR3 is 13 amino acids. The data stem from a study of CD8 T cells in ankylosing spondylitis. Points from the study as a whole: Seemingly characteristic of ankylosing spondylitis blood was a TCR beta motif consisting of 7 or 8 highly homologous variants. Prior literature has documented some motif variants in synovial fluid and blood from reactive arthritis. Clones linked to disease were reported to show significant enrichment in matched ankylosing spondylitis synovial fluid. A CD8+ phenotype characterized the disease-linked clones, which were relatively rare in peripheral blood.

As the method for making TCR beta libraries, quantitative 5'-RACE with molecular barcodes was used. TCRdb re-called the 5' RACE reads through MiXCR, storing one row per CDR3 protein. This sample has more than 250,000 distinct CDR3 sequences, with 6.5% to 10% found just once. V gene TRBV3-1 combines with J gene TRBJ2-3; D is ambiguous. This receptor was identified in a male donor with ankylosing spondylitis. The specimen was blood, either unsorted or a sorted T cell fraction (not recorded which). This chain's CDR3 is CASSQVRADTQYF. CDR3 DNA: TGTGCCAGCAGCCAAGTCCGCGCAGATACGCAGTATTTT.